The entry below describes one T cell receptor (beta chain). What it recognizes is unknown. TCRdb redid the calling of the 5' RACE reads with MiXCR, one entry per CDR3 protein. The profile shows about 610,000 distinct CDR3 sequences, roughly 17% of them singletons. The data were obtained in a study of T-cell memory formation after mild COVID-19. The wider study: For the most part, TCR clusters were specific to one donor.

CDR1 and CDR2 from the germline V gene are PRHDT and FYEKMQ (reference sequence). This CDR3 has 18 amino acids. V lost 0 bases, J lost 5 bases, and 11 bases stayed unmatched. Overall study findings and caveats: A second wave expanding day 15 to 37 was CD4+-biased; contracting clones were balanced. The pre-infection memory compartment contained some responding clones, suggesting cross-reactive memory joined. CD8+ contracting clones occupied EMRA, while CD4+ ones occupied mainly CM and EM.

The TCR comes from an adult woman who had mild COVID-19 (a few samples of this study predate the infection). Cell type and time point are not known. The chain recombines TRBV13 with TRBJ2-1; 9 bases are a match to TRBD1. Sequencing was performed on PBMCs or a T cell subset sorted from them (not recorded which). The CDR3 region is CASSLGLGTGGFNNEQFF. The CDR3 DNA reads TGTGCCAGCAGCTTAGGCCTTGGTACAGGGGGCTTCAACAATGAGCAGTTCTTC.